One and the same sample provided the 32 T cell receptor beta chains below, sequenced in a study of blood T cell repertoires in COVID-19. Sequenced by immunoSEQ multiplex PCR; TCRdb stores in-frame clones only, minus some. There are 30,000 to 40,000 clones in the sample; 88% occur only once, and roughly 13% lies in the top ten. Input material: peripheral blood. The receptors derive from a human donor with active COVID-19. The donor label of this sample is uncertain.

This clone appeared a single time. This chain connects TRBV15 to TRBJ1-6; D gene ambiguous. From germline, CDR1 is LNHNV and CDR2 YYDKDF (reference sequence). This CDR3 has 13 residues. V dropped 0 bases and J dropped 13 bases, with 10 bases sitting between them. The CDR3 nucleotides are TGTGCCACCAGCAGAGACCCCCGGTTCCCCCTCCACTTT. Amino acids: CATSRDPRFPLHF.

The chain is built from TRBV7-8 and TRBJ1-2; D unresolved. The length of the CDR3 is 13 residues. CDR1 SGHVS and CDR2 FQNEAQ come from the germline V gene. Trimming took 8 bases from V and 4 from J, leaving 14 bases between them. The CDR3 sequence is CASHPSSGYGYTF. CDR3 in DNA: TGTGCCAGCCATCCCAGTTCGGGCTATGGCTACACCTTC.

This clone was seen once. This chain uses TRBV7-9 with TRBJ2-3; D perhaps matches TRBD2 (5 bases). The V and J ends lost 3 bases and 1 base respectively, with 14 bases between them. The CDR3 totals 16 residues. Germline V gives CDR1 SEHNR, CDR2 FQNEAQ (reference sequence). The CDR3 DNA is TGTGCCAGCAGCTTGACGGGGATACCCGGCACAGATACGCAGTATTTT. It encodes CASSLTGIPGTDTQYF.

This clone has more than one count but fewer than ten. The chain is built from TRBV19 and TRBJ2-1; a weak D match, TRBD1 (5 bases). Trimming pared 4 bases from V and 3 bases from J, leaving 7 bases between. Germline CDR1 and CDR2: LNHDA and SQIVND (reference sequence). The CDR3 covers 13 residues. The CDR3 loop reads CASSKDNYNEQFF. In nucleotides, the CDR3 is TGTGCCAGTAGTAAGGACAACTACAATGAGCAGTTCTTC.

The V gene is TRBV9, the J gene TRBJ2-3; unclear D gene. Germline V lookup: CDR1 SGDLS, CDR2 YYNGEE. Trimming took 2 bases from V and 2 from J, leaving 9 bases between them. CDR3 size: 14 residues. CDR3 loop: CASSVSQNTDTQYF. In nucleotides, the CDR3 is TGTGCCAGCAGCGTGTCACAGAACACAGATACGCAGTATTTT.

This chain links TRBV7-9 with TRBJ2-5; TRBD1 matches at 7 bases. The CDR3 contains 14 residues. The V and J ends lost 5 bases and 5 bases, in that order; junction bases with no gene match: 8. CDR1 is SEHNR and CDR2 is FQNEAQ in the germline V gene (reference sequence). The CDR3, as DNA: TGTGCCAGCAGCGCCCGACAGGGTCGGGAGACCCAGTACTTC. Translating it yields CASSARQGRETQYF.

This clone was seen only once. V is TRBV5-8 and J is TRBJ2-7; D unresolved. Trimming removed 0 bases from V and 4 bases from J, with 11 bases in between. CDR3 length equals 14 residues. Germline CDR1 reads SGHTS; CDR2 reads YDEGEE. In DNA form, the CDR3 reads TGTGCCAGCAGCTTGGCCTATACTCCGTACGAGCAGTACTTC. Translation: CASSLAYTPYEQYF.

In nucleotides, the CDR3 is TGTGCTAGTGGCCATAAGCGGGAGGCCCAGTACTTC. Encoded protein: CASGHKREAQYF. The rearrangement joins TRBV12-5 to TRBJ2-5, with 9 bases aligning to TRBD2. This CDR3 is 12 amino acids long. Germline CDR1 reads LGHNT; CDR2 reads FRNRAP. V dropped 6 bases and J dropped 9; count of bases not matched to a gene: 5.

The chain recombines TRBV19 with TRBJ1-5; D is unresolved. The CDR3 is 15 amino acids. The V gene lost 2 bases and the J gene lost 3 bases, with 11 bases spanning the gap. Germline V CDR1 and CDR2: LNHDA, SQIVND (reference sequence). In DNA, the CDR3 is TGTGCCAGTAGTATAACGAACGGTTACAATCAGCCCCAGCATTTT. As protein: CASSITNGYNQPQHF.

The chain has TRBV4-2 and TRBJ2-7; 9 bases are shared with TRBD2. The ends lost 0 bases at V and 3 bases at J; junction bases unmatched: 12. This CDR3 is 18 amino acids long. In germline, CDR1 is LGHNA, CDR2 YNFKEQ. The CDR3 here is CASSQEDSSGERSYEQYF. The CDR3 nucleotides are TGTGCCAGCAGCCAAGAAGATTCTAGCGGGGAGCGTAGCTACGAGCAGTACTTC.

The V call is TRBV6-2 or TRBV6-3, the J call TRBJ2-1, with 8 nucleotides matching TRBD1. J gave up 6 bases and V 0 bases, and 7 bases lay outside the gene matches. Germline loops: CDR1 MNHEY, CDR2 SVGEGT. The CDR3 extends over 16 amino acids. The CDR3 reads CASSYSRTGTANEQFF. The CDR3 DNA sequence: TGTGCCAGCAGTTACTCCAGGACAGGGACGGCCAATGAGCAGTTCTTC.

The chain joins TRBV9 to TRBJ2-5; TRBD1 agrees at 9 bases. This CDR3 is built from 15 residues. In germline, CDR1 is SGDLS, CDR2 YYNGEE. Trimming took 4 bases from V and 4 from J; bases not matched to a gene: 8. This CDR3 is CASSFRQGGGETQYF. The CDR3 region has the DNA TGTGCCAGCAGCTTTAGACAGGGGGGTGGAGAGACCCAGTACTTC.

This chain joins TRBV6-5 and TRBJ2-3; 9 nucleotides match TRBD1. The CDR3 spans 13 residues. Germline V gives CDR1 MNHEY, CDR2 SVGAGI. J gave up 3 bases and V 7 bases, and 2 bases lay outside the gene matches. The CDR3 loop reads CASTGQGTDTQYF. In DNA, the CDR3 is TGTGCCAGCACGGGACAGGGTACAGATACGCAGTATTTT.

This clone was seen just once. The V call is TRBV6-2 or TRBV6-3, the J call TRBJ1-2; the match to TRBD1 covers 7 bases. Germline-derived CDR1 and CDR2 are MNHEY and SVGEGT. V was pared by 6 bases and J by 2 bases, with 6 bases of the junction left unmatched. The CDR3 is made up of 14 amino acids. The CDR3 DNA follows: TGTGCCAGCAGCCTCCCGGGACAGAACTATGGCTACACCTTC. Translated, it gives CASSLPGQNYGYTF.

The rearrangement uses TRBV27 and TRBJ1-3; the D is unclear. V lost 8 bases and J lost 0, with 11 bases in between. Germline V lookup: CDR1 MNHEY, CDR2 SMNVEV (reference sequence). There are 14 residues in the CDR3. CDR3 protein: CASRESFSGNTIYF. The CDR3 nucleotides are TGTGCCAGCCGCGAATCATTCTCTGGAAACACCATATATTTT.

CDR3 DNA sequence: TGTGCCAGTAGTCCCCCGGGACAGGTTGGCTACACCTTC. It codes for CASSPPGQVGYTF. The chain carries TRBV19 and TRBJ1-2; 8 nucleotides line up with TRBD1. V lost 5 bases and J lost 7; bases outside the gene matches: 6. CDR3 size: 13 residues. Germline V gene sequence: CDR1 LNHDA, CDR2 SQIVND (reference sequence).

CDR3 in amino acids: CASTAGQREIETQYF. The CDR3 DNA follows: TGTGCCAGCACCGCAGGACAGAGGGAGATAGAGACCCAGTACTTC. The chain joins TRBV6-5 to TRBJ2-5; a possible D gene is TRBD1 (6 bases). The CDR3 runs 15 residues. Trimming left V 7 bases short and J 4 bases short, with 19 bases between. From germline, CDR1 is MNHEY and CDR2 SVGAGI.

The chain has TRBV29-1 and TRBJ1-2; D possibly corresponds to TRBD1 (5 bases). The CDR3 covers 10 residues. Germline V gene lookup returns CDR1 SQVTM and CDR2 ANQGSEA. The V end lost 7 bases, the J end lost 5 bases, and 8 bases lay between the germline ends. This CDR3 is CSADRYGYTF. The CDR3 DNA follows: TGCAGCGCAGACAGATATGGCTACACCTTC.

This clone was observed once. This chain uses TRBV5-6 with TRBJ1-5, with 8 bases fitting TRBD1. Germline values: CDR1 SGHDT, CDR2 YYEEEE. The CDR3 consists of 16 residues. V lost 1 base and J lost 6; bases outside the gene matches: 9. CDR3 coding DNA: TGTGCCAGCAGCTTGTTTACTAACAGGGGGACTCAGCCCCAGCATTTT. This codes for CASSLFTNRGTQPQHF.

V gene TRBV7-2 combines with J gene TRBJ2-6, with 8 bases fitting TRBD1. Per the germline V gene, CDR1 is SGHTA and CDR2 is FQGNSA. The junction had 10 bases not matched to a gene; V was cut back by 5 bases and J by 1 base. This CDR3 has 18 residues. CDR3 DNA sequence: TGTGCCAGCAGCGGAAGACAGGGGACTCTTTCTGGGGCCAACGTCCTGACTTTC. It translates to CASSGRQGTLSGANVLTF.

The chain combines TRBV19 with TRBJ1-2, with 7 bases matching TRBD1. Per the germline V gene, CDR1 is LNHDA and CDR2 is SQIVND (reference sequence). J lost 0 bases, V lost 4 bases, and 5 bases had no gene match. The CDR3 is 15 amino acids. The CDR3 spells CASSTTGDTNYGYTF. CDR3 bases: TGTGCCAGTAGTACCACAGGGGATACTAACTATGGCTACACCTTC.

The chain links TRBV6-2 or TRBV6-3 to TRBJ1-1; D unclear. CDR3 length equals 15 residues. The germline V gene has CDR1 MNHEY and CDR2 SVGEGT. Deletions cut 2 bases from V and 0 bases from J, with 10 bases between. Written as DNA, the CDR3 is TGTGCCAGCAGTTACGAGGAATATATGAACACTGAAGCTTTCTTT. It encodes CASSYEEYMNTEAFF.

V is TRBV6-5 and J is TRBJ1-2; D not resolved. The V end lost 8 bases, the J end lost 5 bases, and 12 bases lay between the germline ends. In germline, CDR1 is MNHEY, CDR2 SVGAGI. This CDR3 comprises 12 residues. In nucleotides, the CDR3 is TGTGCCAGCGCGGAGGGTTGGTATGGCTACACCTTC. This sequence encodes CASAEGWYGYTF.

The V gene is TRBV7-9, the J gene TRBJ1-1; the match to TRBD1 covers 7 bases. Germline assignment: CDR1 SEHNR and CDR2 FQNEAQ (reference sequence). This CDR3 comprises 14 residues. Losses at the gene ends were 3 bases for V and 4 bases for J; bases not matched to a gene: 5. The CDR3, as DNA: TGTGCCAGCAGCTTTCAACAGGGGAGCACTGAAGCTTTCTTT. Translated, it gives CASSFQQGSTEAFF.

The V gene is TRBV19, the J gene TRBJ2-1; TRBD2 is a possible D gene (6 bases). Germline CDR1 and CDR2: LNHDA and SQIVND (reference sequence). The ends were cut back, 6 bases at V and 7 bases at J, with 16 bases in the middle. This CDR3 spans 14 amino acids. CDR3: CASRPSERRNEQFF. CDR3 sequence (DNA): TGTGCCAGTAGACCTAGCGAGCGCAGGAATGAGCAGTTCTTC.

J is TRBJ2-3 and V is TRBV7-3, with 12 bases fitting TRBD1. The V segment lost 2 bases and the J segment 5 bases; nucleotides outside the gene matches: 5. The length of the CDR3 is 16 residues. Per germline, CDR1 SGHTA and CDR2 FQGTGA. CDR3 coding DNA: TGTGCCAGCAGCTTACTCGGGACAGGGGGCGGAGATACGCAGTATTTT. Translation gives CASSLLGTGGGDTQYF.

The rearrangement links TRBV5-1 to TRBJ1-3, with 7 bases identical to TRBD1. The CDR3 has 14 amino acids. The germline gives CDR1 SGHRS, CDR2 YFSETQ. Trimming removed 0 bases from V and 3 bases from J; junction bases left unmatched: 0. The CDR3 coding sequence is TGCGCCAGCAGCTTGGGGACAGGTGGAAACACCATATATTTT. It is translated as CASSLGTGGNTIYF.

This clone was recorded a few times. The J gene is TRBJ2-1, the V gene TRBV5-1, with 7 bases aligning to TRBD1. In germline, CDR1 is SGHRS, CDR2 YFSETQ. J lost 1 base, V lost 4 bases, and 5 bases had no gene match. The CDR3 sequence is 15 residues long. In DNA, the CDR3 is TGCGCCAGCAGCAGTACGACAGGGTCCTACAATGAGCAGTTCTTC. It translates to CASSSTTGSYNEQFF.

The chain couples TRBV7-6 to TRBJ1-1; TRBD1 matches 8 bases. With V trimmed by 5 bases and J by 4 bases, 9 bases remained unmatched. In germline, CDR1 is SGHVS, CDR2 FNYEAQ. The CDR3 loop spans 15 amino acids. CDR3 sequence reads: CASSRETGVSTEAFF. DNA of the CDR3: TGTGCCAGCAGCAGGGAGACAGGGGTGAGCACTGAAGCTTTCTTT.

The CDR3 loop is CATQQGGRDGNTIYF. CDR3 sequence (DNA): TGTGCCACCCAGCAGGGAGGTAGAGACGGAAACACCATATATTTT. The chain has TRBV6-6 and TRBJ1-3; D may be TRBD1 (5 bases). The germline V gene has CDR1 MNHNY and CDR2 SVGAGI (reference sequence). V shed 10 bases and J shed 4 bases, with 20 bases lying between them. This CDR3 region has 15 residues.

V gene TRBV9 combines with J gene TRBJ2-3, with 8 bases matching TRBD2. Germline trimming cut 3 bases from V and 7 bases from J; bases unmatched to any gene: 10. This CDR3 spans 15 amino acids. Germline V gene data show CDR1 as SGDLS and CDR2 as YYNGEE. DNA of the CDR3: TGTGCCAGCAGCGATAGGACTAGCCCGCCCAATACGCAGTATTTT. This sequence encodes CASSDRTSPPNTQYF.

This sequence joins TRBV3-1 (or the pseudogene TRBV3-2) and TRBJ1-6; 10 bases map to TRBD1. The CDR3 loop spans 16 amino acids. Losses at the gene ends were 4 bases for V and 7 bases for J; bases not matched to a gene: 7. The germline CDR1 and CDR2 sequences are LGHDT and YNNKEL (reference sequence). CDR3 loop: CASSRGTGDINSPLHF. The CDR3 bases are TGTGCCAGCAGCCGCGGGACAGGGGATATCAATTCACCCCTCCACTTT.